The clone carrying this TCR beta chain was seen only a few times. An end of the junction does not agree with germline; a read error may underlie this. Some clones are missing from TCRdb's copy, which holds only in-frame ones; the method was immunoSEQ multiplex PCR. Of some 37,000 clones listed, roughly 86% are singletons. CDR1 and CDR2 from the germline V gene are SSHAT and FNYEAQ (reference sequence). The CDR3 contains 15 residues. This entry comes from a study of blood T cell repertoires in COVID-19. Across the whole study: Spain, Italy and the United States supplied samples that represented acute and convalescent COVID-19.

The chain employs TRBV7-7 and TRBJ2-7; 8 bases agree with TRBD1. The material sequenced was peripheral blood. This TCR derives from a man aged 45-65 years in a cohort sampled during active COVID-19. The CDR3 sequence is CASSLGTGPSYEQYF. DNA of the CDR3: TGTGCTAGCAGCCTGGGGACAGGTCCCTCGTACGAGCAGTACTTC.